This T cell receptor (beta chain) was captured in a study of blood T cells in healthy people across ages. A minimum of 7 million PBMCs was isolated per sample. Sample-barcoded 5' priming and a J-beta primer mix drove a second PCR of roughly 6 to 12 cycles. TCRdb re-analysed the 5' RACE reads in MiXCR, keeping a single row per CDR3 protein. Of about 800,000 distinct CDR3 sequences detected, roughly 64% appear once; the ten largest clones hold about 20%. Study results and limitations: As age increased, TCR beta diversity per million T cells fell in a roughly linear fashion. Higher naive T cell percentage went strongly together with higher TCR beta diversity.

About this clonotype itself: No antigen is known for it.

This CDR3 comprises 15 residues. Germline CDR1 and CDR2: DFQATT and SNEGSKA (reference sequence). V was cut by 4 bases and J by 4 bases, with 14 bases left in between. V gene TRBV20-1 combines with J gene TRBJ1-6, with D unclear. Sequenced input: blood. This clonotype originated in a man aged 25 to 40 in good health. CDR3 sequence (DNA): TGCAGTGCTATGGTAGCCGGAGCGTATAATTCACCCCTCCACTTT. Its protein is CSAMVAGAYNSPLHF.